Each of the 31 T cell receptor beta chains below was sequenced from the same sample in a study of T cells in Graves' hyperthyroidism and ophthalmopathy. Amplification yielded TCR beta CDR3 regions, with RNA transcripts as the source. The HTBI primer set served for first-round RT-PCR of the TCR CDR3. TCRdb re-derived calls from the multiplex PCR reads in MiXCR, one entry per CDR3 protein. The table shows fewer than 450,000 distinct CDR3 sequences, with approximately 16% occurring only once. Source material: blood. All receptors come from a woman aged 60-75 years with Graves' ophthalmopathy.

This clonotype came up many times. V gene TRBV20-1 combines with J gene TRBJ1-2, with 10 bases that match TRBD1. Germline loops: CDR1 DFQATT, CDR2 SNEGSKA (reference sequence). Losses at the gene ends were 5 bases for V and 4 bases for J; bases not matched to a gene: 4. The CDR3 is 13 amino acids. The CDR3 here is CSAPRQGAYGYTF. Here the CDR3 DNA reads TGCAGTGCTCCTCGACAGGGGGCCTATGGCTACACCTTC.

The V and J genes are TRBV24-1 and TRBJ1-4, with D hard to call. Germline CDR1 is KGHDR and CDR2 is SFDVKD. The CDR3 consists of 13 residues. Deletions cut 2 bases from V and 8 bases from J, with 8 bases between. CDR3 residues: CATSDSNREKLFF. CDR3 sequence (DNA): TGTGCCACCAGTGATTCTAACCGGGAAAAACTGTTTTTT.

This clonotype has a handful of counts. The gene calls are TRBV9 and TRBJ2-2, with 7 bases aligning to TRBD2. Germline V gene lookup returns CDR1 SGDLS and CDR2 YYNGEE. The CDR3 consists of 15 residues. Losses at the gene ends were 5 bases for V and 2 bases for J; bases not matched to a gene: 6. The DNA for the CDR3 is TGTGCCAGCAGTGAACGGACTAGTAACACCGGGGAGCTGTTTTTT. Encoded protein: CASSERTSNTGELFF.

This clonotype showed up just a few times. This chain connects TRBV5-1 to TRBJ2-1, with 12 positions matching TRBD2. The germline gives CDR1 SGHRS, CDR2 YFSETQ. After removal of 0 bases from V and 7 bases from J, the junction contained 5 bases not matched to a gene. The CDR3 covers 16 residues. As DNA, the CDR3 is TGCGCCAGCAGCTTGGGGGCGACTAGCGGGAGTAATGAGCAGTTCTTC. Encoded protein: CASSLGATSGSNEQFF.

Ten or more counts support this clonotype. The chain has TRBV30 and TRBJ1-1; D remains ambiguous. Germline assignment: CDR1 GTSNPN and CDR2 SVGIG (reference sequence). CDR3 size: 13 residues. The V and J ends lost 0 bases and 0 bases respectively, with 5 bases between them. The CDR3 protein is CAWSVRLNTEAFF. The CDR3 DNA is TGTGCCTGGAGTGTACGGCTGAACACTGAAGCTTTCTTT.

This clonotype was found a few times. In DNA form, the CDR3 reads TGTGCCAGCAGCTTAGGCCTGGCAGGCAAGGGCTACACCTTC. Amino acid sequence: CASSLGLAGKGYTF. The rearrangement uses TRBV13 and TRBJ1-2; no clear D. CDR3 size: 14 residues. Germline-derived CDR1 and CDR2 are PRHDT and FYEKMQ (reference sequence). V was cut by 0 bases and J by 8 bases, with 13 bases left in between.

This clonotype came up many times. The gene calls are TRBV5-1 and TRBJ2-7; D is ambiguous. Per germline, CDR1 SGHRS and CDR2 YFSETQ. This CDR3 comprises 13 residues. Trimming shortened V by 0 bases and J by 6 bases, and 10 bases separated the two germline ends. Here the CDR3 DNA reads TGCGCCAGCAGCTTGGATAGCTCGGGCGAGCAGTACTTC. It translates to CASSLDSSGEQYF.

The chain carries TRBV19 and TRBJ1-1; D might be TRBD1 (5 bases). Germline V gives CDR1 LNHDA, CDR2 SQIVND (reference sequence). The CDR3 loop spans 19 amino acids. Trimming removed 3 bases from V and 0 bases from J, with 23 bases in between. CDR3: CASSMQGGRFHTLNTEAFF. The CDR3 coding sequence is TGTGCCAGTAGTATGCAGGGCGGTCGATTCCATACATTGAACACTGAAGCTTTCTTT.

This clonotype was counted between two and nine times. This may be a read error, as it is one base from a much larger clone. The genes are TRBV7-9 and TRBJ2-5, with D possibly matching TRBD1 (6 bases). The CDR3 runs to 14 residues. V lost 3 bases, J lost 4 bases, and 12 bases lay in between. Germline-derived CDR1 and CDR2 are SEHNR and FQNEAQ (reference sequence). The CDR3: CASSFTGSGETQYF. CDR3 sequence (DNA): TGTGCCAGCAGCTTTACAGGGAGCGGAGAGACCCAGTACTTC. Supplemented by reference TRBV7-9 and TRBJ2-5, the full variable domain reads DTGVSQNPRHKITKRGQNVTFRCDPISEHNRLYWYRQTLGQGPEFLTYFQNEAQLEKSRLLSDRFSAERPKGSFSTLEIQRTEQGDSAMYLCASSFTGSGETQYFGPGTRLLVL.

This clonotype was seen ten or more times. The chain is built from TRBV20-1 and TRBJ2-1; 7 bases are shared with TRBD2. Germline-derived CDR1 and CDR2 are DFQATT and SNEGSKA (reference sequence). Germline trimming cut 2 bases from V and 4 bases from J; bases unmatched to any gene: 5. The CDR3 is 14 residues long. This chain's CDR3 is CSARQASGYNEQFF. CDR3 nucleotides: TGCAGTGCTAGACAGGCTAGCGGATACAATGAGCAGTTCTTC.

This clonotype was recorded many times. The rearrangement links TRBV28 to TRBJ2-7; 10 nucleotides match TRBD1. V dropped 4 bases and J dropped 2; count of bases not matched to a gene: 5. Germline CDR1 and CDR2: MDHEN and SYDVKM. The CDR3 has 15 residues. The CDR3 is CASSSPGTGAYEQYF. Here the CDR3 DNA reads TGTGCCAGCAGTTCGCCCGGGACAGGGGCCTACGAGCAGTACTTC.

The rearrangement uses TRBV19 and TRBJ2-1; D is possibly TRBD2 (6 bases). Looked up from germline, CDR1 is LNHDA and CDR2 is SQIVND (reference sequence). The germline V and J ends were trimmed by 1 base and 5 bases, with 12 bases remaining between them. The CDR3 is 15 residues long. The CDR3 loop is CASSIVAGWNNEQFF. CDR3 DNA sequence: TGTGCCAGTAGTATAGTGGCGGGATGGAACAATGAGCAGTTCTTC.

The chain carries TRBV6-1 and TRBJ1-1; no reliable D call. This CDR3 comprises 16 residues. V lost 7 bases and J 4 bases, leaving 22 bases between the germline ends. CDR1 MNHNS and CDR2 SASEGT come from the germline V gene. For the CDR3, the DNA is TGTGCCAGCATCCCAAGGGCAGAGACATCAGGCACTGAAGCTTTCTTT. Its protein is CASIPRAETSGTEAFF.

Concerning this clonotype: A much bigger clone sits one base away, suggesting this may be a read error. The CDR3 DNA reads as TGTGCCAGCAGTGAGTTCACGACTGGGGCCAACGTCCCGACTTTC. Protein: CASSEFTTGANVPTF. This sequence joins TRBV2 and TRBJ2-6; possible D gene TRBD1, 5 bases. The CDR3 is 15 residues long. Per the germline V gene, CDR1 is SNHLY and CDR2 is FYNNEI.

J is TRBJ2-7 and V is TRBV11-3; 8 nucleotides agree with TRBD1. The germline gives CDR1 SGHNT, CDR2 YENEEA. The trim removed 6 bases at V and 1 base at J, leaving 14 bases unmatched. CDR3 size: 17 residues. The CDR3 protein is CASSSGGGQGGSYEQYF. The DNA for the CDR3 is TGTGCCAGCAGTTCTGGGGGCGGACAGGGCGGGTCCTACGAGCAGTACTTC. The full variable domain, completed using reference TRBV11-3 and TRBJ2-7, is EAGVVQSPRYKIIEKKQPVAFWCNPISGHNTLYWYLQNLGQGPELLIRYENEEAVDDSQLPKDRFSAERLKGVDSTLKIQPAELGDSAVYLCASSSGGGQGGSYEQYFGPGTRLTVT.

Written as DNA, the CDR3 is TGTGCCAGCATCCGAAAGGTGGCAGGAGGTGATGGCTACACCTTC. Protein: CASIRKVAGGDGYTF. The chain is built from TRBV2 and TRBJ1-2, with unresolved D. V gave up 7 bases and J gave up 6 bases, with 21 bases separating them. Germline CDR1 is SNHLY and CDR2 is FYNNEI. This CDR3 has 15 amino acids.

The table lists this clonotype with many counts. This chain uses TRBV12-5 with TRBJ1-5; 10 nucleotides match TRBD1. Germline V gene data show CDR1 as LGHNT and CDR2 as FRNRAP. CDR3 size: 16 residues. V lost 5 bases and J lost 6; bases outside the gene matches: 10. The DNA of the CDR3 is TGTGCTAGTGGTCTCGGGACAGGGGAGTACGGTCAGCCCCAGCATTTT. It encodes CASGLGTGEYGQPQHF. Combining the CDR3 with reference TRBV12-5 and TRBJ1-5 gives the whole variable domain DARVTQTPRHKVTEMGQEVTMRCQPILGHNTVFWYRQTMMQGLELLAYFRNRAPLDDSGMPKDRFSAEMPDATLATLKIQPSEPRDSAVYFCASGLGTGEYGQPQHFGDGTRLSIL.

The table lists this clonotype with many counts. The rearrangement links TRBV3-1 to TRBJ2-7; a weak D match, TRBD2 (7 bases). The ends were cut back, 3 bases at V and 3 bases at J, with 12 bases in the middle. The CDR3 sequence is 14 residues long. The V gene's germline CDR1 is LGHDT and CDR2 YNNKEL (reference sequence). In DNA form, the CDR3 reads TGTGCCAGCAGCCAGAGAGGGGGGGTCTACGAGCAGTACTTC. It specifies CASSQRGGVYEQYF.

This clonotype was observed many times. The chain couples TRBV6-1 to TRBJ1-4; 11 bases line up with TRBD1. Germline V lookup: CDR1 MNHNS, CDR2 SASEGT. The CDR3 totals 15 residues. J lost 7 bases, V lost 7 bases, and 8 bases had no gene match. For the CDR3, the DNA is TGTGCCAGCACCGAAGGGACAGGGGGTGGTGAAAAACTGTTTTTT. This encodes CASTEGTGGGEKLFF.

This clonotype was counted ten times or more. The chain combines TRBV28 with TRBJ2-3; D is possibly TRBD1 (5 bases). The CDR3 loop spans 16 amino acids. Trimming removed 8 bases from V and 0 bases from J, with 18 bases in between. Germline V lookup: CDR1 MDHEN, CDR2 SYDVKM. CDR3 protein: CASHSRGSTSTDTQYF. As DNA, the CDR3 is TGTGCCAGCCATTCAAGGGGCAGTACTAGCACAGATACGCAGTATTTT.

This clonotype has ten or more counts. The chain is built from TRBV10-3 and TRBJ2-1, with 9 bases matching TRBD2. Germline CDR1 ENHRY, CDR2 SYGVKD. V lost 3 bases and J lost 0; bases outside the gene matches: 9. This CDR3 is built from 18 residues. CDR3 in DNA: TGTGCCATCAGTGACCCGCGGACTAGCGAGAGCTCCTACAATGAGCAGTTCTTC. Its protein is CAISDPRTSESSYNEQFF.

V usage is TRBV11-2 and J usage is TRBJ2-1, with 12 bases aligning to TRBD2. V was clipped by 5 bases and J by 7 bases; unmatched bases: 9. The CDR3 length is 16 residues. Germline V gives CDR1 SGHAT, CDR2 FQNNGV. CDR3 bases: TGTGCCAGCAGCCCCTGGACTAGCGGGGTTCGGAATGAGCAGTTCTTC. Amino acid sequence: CASSPWTSGVRNEQFF.

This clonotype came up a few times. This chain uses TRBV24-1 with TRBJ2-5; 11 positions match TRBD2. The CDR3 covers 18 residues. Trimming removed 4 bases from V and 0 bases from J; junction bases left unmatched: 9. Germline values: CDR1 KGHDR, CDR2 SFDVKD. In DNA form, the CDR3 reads TGTGCCACCAGTGACCCAGGGACTAGCGGTGCGTACCAAGAGACCCAGTACTTC. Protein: CATSDPGTSGAYQETQYF.

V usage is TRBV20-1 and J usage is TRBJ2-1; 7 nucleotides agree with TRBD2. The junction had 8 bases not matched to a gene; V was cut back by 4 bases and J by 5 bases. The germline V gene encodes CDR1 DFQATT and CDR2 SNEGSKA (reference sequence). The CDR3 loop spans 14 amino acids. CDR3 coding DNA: TGCAGTGCTATATGGGGGGGGGGGGACAATGAGCAGTTCTTC. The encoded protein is CSAIWGGGDNEQFF.

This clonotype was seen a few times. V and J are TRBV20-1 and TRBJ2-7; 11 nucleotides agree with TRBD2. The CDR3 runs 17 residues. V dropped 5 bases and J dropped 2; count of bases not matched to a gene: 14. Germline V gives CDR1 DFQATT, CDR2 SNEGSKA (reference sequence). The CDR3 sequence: CSAPTRTGTSGTYEQYF. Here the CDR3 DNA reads TGCAGTGCTCCGACTCGGACGGGGACTAGCGGTACCTACGAGCAGTACTTC.

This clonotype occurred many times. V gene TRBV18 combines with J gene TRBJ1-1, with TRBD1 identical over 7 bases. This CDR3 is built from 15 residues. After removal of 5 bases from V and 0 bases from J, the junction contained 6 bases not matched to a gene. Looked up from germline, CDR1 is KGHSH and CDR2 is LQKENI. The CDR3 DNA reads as TGTGCCAGCTCAGCCGGGACAGCTCTGAACACTGAAGCTTTCTTT. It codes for CASSAGTALNTEAFF.

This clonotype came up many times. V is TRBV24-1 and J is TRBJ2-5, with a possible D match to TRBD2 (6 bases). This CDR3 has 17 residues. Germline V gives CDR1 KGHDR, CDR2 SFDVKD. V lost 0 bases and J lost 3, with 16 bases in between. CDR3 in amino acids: CATSDLQGGTEKETQYF. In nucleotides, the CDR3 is TGTGCCACCAGTGATTTGCAAGGCGGGACGGAAAAAGAGACCCAGTACTTC.

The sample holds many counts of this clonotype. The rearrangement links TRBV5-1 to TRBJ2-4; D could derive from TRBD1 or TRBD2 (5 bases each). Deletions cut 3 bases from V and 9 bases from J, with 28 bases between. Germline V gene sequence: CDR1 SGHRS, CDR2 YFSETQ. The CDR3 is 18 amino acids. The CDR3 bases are TGCGCCAGCAGCTATCTACCCAGGGTTAGGGGAGCCATAGGCATTCAGTACTTC. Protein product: CASSYLPRVRGAIGIQYF.

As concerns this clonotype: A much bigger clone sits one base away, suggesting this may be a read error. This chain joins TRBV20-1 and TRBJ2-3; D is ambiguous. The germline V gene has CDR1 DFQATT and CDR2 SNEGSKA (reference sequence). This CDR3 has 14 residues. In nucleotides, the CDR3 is TGCAGTGCTGGAGATCCGGACGGCACAGATACGCAGTATTTT. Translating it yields CSAGDPDGTDTQYF.

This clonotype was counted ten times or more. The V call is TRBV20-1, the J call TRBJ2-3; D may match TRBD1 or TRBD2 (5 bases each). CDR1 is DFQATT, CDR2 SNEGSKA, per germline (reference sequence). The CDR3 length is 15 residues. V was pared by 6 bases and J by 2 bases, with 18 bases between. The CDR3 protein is CSARGPQGITDTQYF. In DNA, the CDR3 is TGCAGTGCCCGAGGGCCTCAGGGTATCACAGATACGCAGTATTTT.

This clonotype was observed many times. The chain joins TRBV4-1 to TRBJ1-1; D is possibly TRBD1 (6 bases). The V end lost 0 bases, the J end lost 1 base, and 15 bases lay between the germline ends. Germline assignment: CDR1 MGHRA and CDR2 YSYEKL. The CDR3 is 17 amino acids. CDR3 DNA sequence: TGCGCCAGCAGCCAAGAAGGCAGGGGAGTCACGAACACTGAAGCTTTCTTT. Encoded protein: CASSQEGRGVTNTEAFF.